This T cell receptor (beta chain) came from a study of T cells of healthy individuals. Using its own MiXCR run on the 5' RACE reads, TCRdb lists one record per CDR3 protein. The data show over 95,000 distinct CDR3 sequences, 15% to 20% seen once. The V gene's germline CDR1 is SQVTM and CDR2 ANQGSEA. V dropped 6 bases and J dropped 4 bases, with 6 bases sitting between them. The CDR3 runs to 10 residues. This sequence originates from a human donor in good health. This rearrangement joins TRBV29-1 to TRBJ1-1, with no clear D. This CDR3 reads CSVEGTEAFF. The DNA of the CDR3 is TGCAGCGTGGAGGGCACTGAAGCTTTCTTT.